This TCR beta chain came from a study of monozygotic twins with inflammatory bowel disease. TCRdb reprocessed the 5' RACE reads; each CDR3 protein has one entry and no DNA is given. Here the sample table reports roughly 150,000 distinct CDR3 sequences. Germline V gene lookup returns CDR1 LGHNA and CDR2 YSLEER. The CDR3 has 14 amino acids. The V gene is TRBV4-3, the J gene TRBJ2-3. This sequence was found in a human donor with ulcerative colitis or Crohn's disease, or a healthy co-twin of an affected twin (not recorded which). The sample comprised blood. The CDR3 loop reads CASSQDLGTDTQYF.